This T cell receptor beta chain was captured by sequencing in a study of blood T cell repertoires in COVID-19. Sequencing was performed with immunoSEQ multiplex PCR; in TCRdb, only in-frame clones are kept and a portion is missing. The sample records 250,000 to 300,000 clones, 70% to 90% being singletons. Those enrolled, adults aged about 18 to 95 years, came from about two dozen US areas. Self-reported history from a screening survey and questionnaire set each donor's cohort. The CDR3 length is 15 residues. Germline V gene data show CDR1 as MNHEY and CDR2 as SMNVEV (reference sequence). V shed 2 bases, J shed 4 bases, and the junction held 1 base outside the gene matches.

Material: PBMCs or T cells enriched from blood (not recorded which). The receptor's source is a woman aged 45-59 years who had recovered from COVID-19. This chain links TRBV27 with TRBJ1-6, with 8 bases fitting TRBD1. The CDR3, as DNA: TGTGCCAGCAGTTTACAGGGGGCATATAATTCACCCCTCCACTTT. The encoded protein is CASSLQGAYNSPLHF.